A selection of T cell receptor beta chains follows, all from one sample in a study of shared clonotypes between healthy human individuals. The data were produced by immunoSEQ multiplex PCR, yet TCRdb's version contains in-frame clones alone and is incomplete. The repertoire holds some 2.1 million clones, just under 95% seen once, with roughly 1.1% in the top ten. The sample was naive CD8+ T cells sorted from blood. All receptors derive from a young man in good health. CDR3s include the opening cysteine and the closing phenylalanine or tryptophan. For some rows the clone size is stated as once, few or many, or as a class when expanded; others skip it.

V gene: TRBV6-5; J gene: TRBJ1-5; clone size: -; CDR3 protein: CASSTGYNQPQHF
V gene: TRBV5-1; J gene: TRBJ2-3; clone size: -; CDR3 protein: CASRLTGGYTDTQYF
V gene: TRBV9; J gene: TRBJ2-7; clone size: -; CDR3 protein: CASSVTSGGNSYEQYF
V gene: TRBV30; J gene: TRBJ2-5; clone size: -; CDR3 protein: CAWWGPRRETQYF
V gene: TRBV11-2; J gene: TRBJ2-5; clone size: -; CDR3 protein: CASSLGSGGQGHQETQYF
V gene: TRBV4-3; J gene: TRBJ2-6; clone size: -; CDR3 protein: CASSPREQVSGANVLTF
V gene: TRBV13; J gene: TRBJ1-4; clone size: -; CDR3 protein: CASSYTGEGEKLFF
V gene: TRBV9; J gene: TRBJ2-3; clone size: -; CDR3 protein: CASSDGGAGADTQYF
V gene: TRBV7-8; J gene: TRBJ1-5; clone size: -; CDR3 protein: CASSPGGGVPNQPQHF
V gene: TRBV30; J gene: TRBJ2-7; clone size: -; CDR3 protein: CAWSGGAAYEQYF
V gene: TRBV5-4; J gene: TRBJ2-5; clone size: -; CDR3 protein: CASSPGERQETQYF
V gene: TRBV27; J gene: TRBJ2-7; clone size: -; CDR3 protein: CASSSGLAGTYEQYF
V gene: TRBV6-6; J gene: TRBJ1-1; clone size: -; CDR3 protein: CASSYGQAFF
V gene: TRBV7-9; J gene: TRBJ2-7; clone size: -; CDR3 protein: CASSLGAPSFYEQYF
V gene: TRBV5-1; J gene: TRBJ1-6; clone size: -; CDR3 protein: CASSLDTPRRNSPLHF
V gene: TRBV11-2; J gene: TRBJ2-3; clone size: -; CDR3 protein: CASSYNTLLSTDTQYF
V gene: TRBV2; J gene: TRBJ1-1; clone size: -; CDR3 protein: CASRWQGSTEAFF
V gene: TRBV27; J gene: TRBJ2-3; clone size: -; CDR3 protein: CASSLAEASTDTQYF
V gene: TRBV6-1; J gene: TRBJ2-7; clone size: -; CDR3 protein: CASSEVWYEQYF
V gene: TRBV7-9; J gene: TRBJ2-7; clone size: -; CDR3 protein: CASSFGGATYEQYF
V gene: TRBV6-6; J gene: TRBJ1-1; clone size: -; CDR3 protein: CASSYGGTEAFF
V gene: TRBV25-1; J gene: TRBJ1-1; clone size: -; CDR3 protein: CASIFPALNTEAFF
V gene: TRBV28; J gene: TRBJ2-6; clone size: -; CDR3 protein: CASSLSLDRYSGANVLTF
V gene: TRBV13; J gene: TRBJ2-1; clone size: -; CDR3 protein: CASSLRTSGRPGKVYNEQFF
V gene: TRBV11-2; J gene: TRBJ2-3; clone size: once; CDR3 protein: CASSLVVDTQYF
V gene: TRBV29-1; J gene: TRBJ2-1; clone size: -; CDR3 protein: CSVPGGPYNEQFF
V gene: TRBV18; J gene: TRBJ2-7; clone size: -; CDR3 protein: CASSPGAGVGEQYF
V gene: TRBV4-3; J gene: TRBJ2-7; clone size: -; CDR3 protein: CASSQGVGSSYEQYF
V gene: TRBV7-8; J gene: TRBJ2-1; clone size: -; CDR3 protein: CASSRDHNEQFF
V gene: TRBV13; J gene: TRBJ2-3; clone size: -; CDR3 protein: CASSLAPGTDTQYF
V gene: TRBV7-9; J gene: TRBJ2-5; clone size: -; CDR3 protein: CASSSGQGEETQYF
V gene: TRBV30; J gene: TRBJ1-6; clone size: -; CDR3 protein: CAWRVTGNSPLHF
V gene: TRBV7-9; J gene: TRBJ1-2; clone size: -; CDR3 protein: CASSLVGANLKGYTF
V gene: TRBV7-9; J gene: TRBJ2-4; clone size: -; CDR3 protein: CASSLDSGLAKNIQYF
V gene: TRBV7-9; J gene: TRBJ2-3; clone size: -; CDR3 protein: CASSSTGTSVTDTQYF
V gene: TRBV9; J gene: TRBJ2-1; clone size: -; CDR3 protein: CASSVDGGSSYNEQFF
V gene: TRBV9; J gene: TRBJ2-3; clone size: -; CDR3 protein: CASSPDLGGGTDTQYF
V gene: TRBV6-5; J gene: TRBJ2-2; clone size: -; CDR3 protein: CASSLSQTNTGELFF
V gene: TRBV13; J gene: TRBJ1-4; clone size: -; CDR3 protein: CASSSSDGTLNEKLFF
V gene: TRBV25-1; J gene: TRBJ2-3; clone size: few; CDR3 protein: CASLREDTDTQYF
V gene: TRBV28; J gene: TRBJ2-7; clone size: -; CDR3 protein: CASSFPRDGTSYEQYF
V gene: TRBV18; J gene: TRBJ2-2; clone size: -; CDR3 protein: CASSALQGPTGELFF
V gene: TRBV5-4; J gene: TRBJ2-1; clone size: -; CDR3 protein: CASSYPEVGGSNNEQFF
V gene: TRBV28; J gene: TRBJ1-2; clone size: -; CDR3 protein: CASSLVSYYGYTF
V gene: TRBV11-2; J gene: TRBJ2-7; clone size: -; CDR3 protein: CASSLELAIYEQYF
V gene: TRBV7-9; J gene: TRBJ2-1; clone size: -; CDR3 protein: CASSPLSGSSPHNEQFF